Sequencing of this T cell receptor (beta chain) was carried out in a study of shared clonotypes between healthy human individuals (dated by TCRdb to 2018 to 2020). Describing the broader study: The cohort comprised a couple of women and a few men aged 18 to 49 years. To increase sequencing depth and limit assay-specific biases, different laboratories used diverse techniques to prepare libraries and sequence TCR repertoires. Per donor, three plates each were used for CD4 naive and CD4 memory, two for CD8 naive, and one for CD8 memory. Between about 0.85 and 10 billion PBMCs per donor were obtained by leukapheresis. To estimate repertoire size and how much clonotypes are shared between individuals, the study performed deep sequencing of blood TCR repertoires from five healthy adults.

Donors were healthy HIV-negative adults with no recently reported acute infections or vaccinations. Every donor was a Caucasian adult living in Nashville, Tennessee, USA. Magnetic negative selection was used to enrich CD4+ T cells, after which naive cells were positively selected on CD45RA and the negative fraction became the memory subset. Blood was collected by leukapheresis, and PBMCs were isolated by Ficoll-Histopaque density gradient centrifugation and then cryopreserved in liquid nitrogen vapor phase. Purity and quantity of every magnetically sorted T cell population were checked by analytical flow cytometry. Genomic DNA was isolated from every sorted fraction and measured by UV absorbance on a Nanodrop 2000c. Study-wide findings and limitations: Across several donors, about 4.5% of naive CD4, approximately 3.5% of naive CD8, around 2.1% of memory CD4, and roughly 0.41% of memory CD8 clonotypes were shared. Based on pairwise subsampling, the degree of clonotype sharing among donors was expected to be affected by sequencing depth. Naive subsets generally had larger estimated clonotype richness than memory subsets did. Sampling was restricted to blood, and TCR repertoires in tissues likely differ from the TCR repertoires found in blood. Incomplete sequencing was indicated by rarefaction of sorted-subset datasets, despite the large sequencing depth. Because the study included only a small number of donors, the genetic and exposure-history diversity represented was limited. Compared with non-shared clonotypes, the clonotypes found in all four sorted-subset donors had higher generation probabilities.

Worth noting for this clone: The antigen it binds to is not known. Base qualities are not at hand, and no much larger clone is one base apart.

From its cysteine to its phenylalanine, the CDR3 spans 17 amino acids. Kept here is only the CDR3 DNA, which spans 51 bases and is read in frame from base 1. Relative to germline, V is missing 4 bases and J is missing 2 bases, with 7 bases of the junction outside any gene match. Reading the germline V gene gives CDR1 SGHVS and CDR2 FNYEAQ. Using the deep immunoSEQ assay, TCR CDR3 regions were amplified from genomic DNA by multiplex PCR. Extracted genomic DNA from each cell subset was distributed evenly across all wells of several immunoSEQ 96-well plates, and each plate was treated as a replicate. For sorted subsets, around 200 ng genomic DNA, equal to some 30,000 T cell genomes, was loaded into each replicate PCR. The purified libraries were quantified using a Qubit 3.0 fluorometer, sized with a Bioanalyzer 2100, and then quantified again using the KAPA Library Quantification kit. Each immunoSEQ 96-well plate was sequenced on its own single-read 150-cycle Illumina NextSeq 550 flow cell. Concerning the study's data processing: Because the immunoSEQ output held only junctional sequences and lacked quality scores, the filtering could not match the filtering applied to full-length reads. To assign V/J genes and CDR3, sequences were annotated using PyIR, a Python wrapper for IgBLAST v1.9, with IMGT germline references. Reads were removed for weak V/J assignments (E-value above 1e-6), missing CDR3, stop codons, out-of-frame junctions, or ambiguous translated residues. V3J clonotypes were defined as sequences sharing an identical inferred V gene, J gene, and CDR3 amino acid sequence. Percentage overlap between repertoires was computed as shared unique clonotypes divided by the size of the smaller repertoire. Repertoire richness was assessed with RTK rarefaction, the Chao1 estimator, and Recon v2.1 estimates of unobserved clonotypes. Generation probabilities were computed with OLGA for all TCRbeta clonotypes obtained by the gDNA method from a few donors. In TCRdb, the immuneACCESS table is reduced to in-frame sequences with V and J assigned. These tables do not hold every clone; where another copy was compared, an unresolved V gene accounts for under half, and the others remain unexplained. Clone size and V and J calls were adopted from that table, with D and trimming inferred from the DNA. The sample contains 2 million to 2.5 million clones, approximately 93% of them found a single time. The ten largest clones represent under 0.45% of the sample.

The V and J genes are TRBV7-6 and TRBJ2-2; TRBD2 matches 10 bases in the middle. This sequence originates from a man between 18 and 35 years old in good health. Some clones in this sample may be carry-over from other donors' samples. The sample taken for sequencing was naive CD4+ T cells from PBMCs. Reading the label with the study, this specimen's cell subset or site is: CD45RA+ positively selected. This receptor carries the CDR3 CASSSTGTSANTGELFF. DNA sequence: TGTGCCAGCAGCTCGACAGGGACTAGCGCCAACACCGGGGAGCTGTTTTTT. Reference TRBV7-6 and TRBJ2-2 proteins supply the regions before and after the CDR3; the full variable domain is: GAGVSQSPRYKVTKRGQDVALRCDPISGHVSLYWYRQALGQGPEFLTYFNYEAQQDKSGLPNDRFSAERPEGSISTLTIQRTEQRDSAMYRCASSSTGTSANTGELFFGEGSRLTVL.